The 24 T cell receptor beta chains below all came from one sample that was sequenced in a study of control samples from healthy donors and cancer patients. Some clones are missing from TCRdb's copy, which holds only in-frame ones; the method was immunoSEQ multiplex PCR. The sample lists around 100,000 clones; approximately 90% were seen once. The sample was blood. The receptor source for this set is a woman aged 70 to 79 in good health.

This chain links TRBV24-1 with TRBJ2-2; 7 bases match TRBD2. The CDR3 loop spans 15 amino acids. Germline V lookup: CDR1 KGHDR, CDR2 SFDVKD. The V and J ends lost 3 bases and 6 bases, in that order; junction bases with no gene match: 6. This chain's CDR3 is CATSDLGAGAGELFF. DNA of the CDR3: TGTGCCACCAGTGATCTCGGGGCGGGGGCCGGGGAGCTGTTTTTT.

This rearrangement joins TRBV7-9 to TRBJ2-7, with D unresolved. Germline assignment: CDR1 SEHNR and CDR2 FQNEAQ (reference sequence). With 0 bases removed from V and 6 bases from J, the gap between germline ends came to 6 bases. This CDR3 contains 12 residues. The CDR3: CASSLAGPEQYF. Here the CDR3 DNA reads TGTGCCAGCAGCTTAGCAGGGCCCGAGCAGTACTTC. The full variable domain, in which reference TRBV7-9 and TRBJ2-7 provide the parts outside the CDR3, is DTGVSQNPRHKITKRGQNVTFRCDPISEHNRLYWYRQTLGQGPEFLTYFQNEAQLEKSRLLSDRFSAERPKGSFSTLEIQRTEQGDSAMYLCASSLAGPEQYFGPGTRLTVT.

The CDR3 DNA follows: TGTGCCTGGACGAGACCGGGGACACCCCTCCACTTT. Translation: CAWTRPGTPLHF. The chain carries TRBV30 and TRBJ1-6; D uncertain. V was clipped by 4 bases and J by 11 bases, with 12 bases between them. This CDR3 is built from 12 residues. In germline, CDR1 is GTSNPN, CDR2 SVGIG (reference sequence). The full variable domain, with the rest looked up from reference TRBV30 and TRBJ1-6, is SQTIHQWPATLVQPVGSPLSLECTVEGTSNPNLYWYRQAAGRGLQLLFYSVGIGQISSEVPQNLSASRPQDRQFILSSKKLLLSDSGFYLCAWTRPGTPLHFGNGTRLTVT.

The rearrangement joins TRBV12-5 to TRBJ2-3; D is possibly TRBD1 (5 bases). Germline CDR1 is LGHNT and CDR2 is FRNRAP. V shed 2 bases and J shed 4 bases, with 10 bases lying between them. The CDR3 is 14 residues long. The CDR3 protein is CASGLTGRADTQYF. The CDR3 nucleotides read TGTGCTAGTGGTTTGACAGGTCGGGCAGATACGCAGTATTTT.

The chain has TRBV3-1 (or the pseudogene TRBV3-2) and TRBJ2-7; a weak D match, TRBD1 (6 bases). Looked up from germline, CDR1 is LGHDT and CDR2 is YNNKEL (reference sequence). The V and J ends lost 2 bases and 3 bases respectively, with 11 bases between them. The CDR3 covers 14 residues. CDR3 sequence: CASSQRGTIYEQYF. CDR3 bases: TGTGCCAGCAGCCAAAGGGGGACGATCTACGAGCAGTACTTC.

The V call is TRBV4-1, the J call TRBJ1-1; 10 bases align to TRBD1. Germline trimming cut 0 bases from V and 3 bases from J; bases unmatched to any gene: 4. This CDR3 contains 16 residues. The V gene's germline CDR1 is MGHRA and CDR2 YSYEKL. CDR3 protein: CASSQEGTGDDTEAFF. CDR3 bases: TGCGCCAGCAGCCAAGAAGGGACAGGGGATGACACTGAAGCTTTCTTT.

CDR3 amino acids: CASSIGGTGELFF. The CDR3, as DNA: TGTGCCAGTAGTATAGGGGGCACCGGGGAGCTGTTTTTT. The chain has TRBV19 and TRBJ2-2, with D unclear. The V gene's germline CDR1 is LNHDA and CDR2 SQIVND (reference sequence). This CDR3 comprises 13 residues. The V end lost 1 base, the J end lost 4 bases, and 4 bases lay between the germline ends.

This chain uses TRBV4-1 with TRBJ1-5; D unresolved. CDR1 is MGHRA, CDR2 YSYEKL, per germline. The CDR3 is 14 residues long. With 0 bases removed from V and 6 bases from J, the gap between germline ends came to 9 bases. CDR3 loop: CASSQDEGVQPQHF. CDR3 DNA sequence: TGCGCCAGCAGCCAAGATGAGGGTGTTCAGCCCCAGCATTTT.

The chain links TRBV7-2 to TRBJ1-3; no definite D call. CDR1 is SGHTA, CDR2 FQGNSA, per germline. V was shortened by 1 base and J by 2 bases, with 6 bases between the two germline ends. This CDR3 has 14 amino acids. DNA for the CDR3: TGTGCCAGCAGCTTAGGTCAAACTGGAAACACCATATATTTT. Encoded protein: CASSLGQTGNTIYF.

The chain uses TRBV9 and TRBJ1-3; D gene ambiguous. V lost 0 bases, J lost 0 bases, and 13 bases lay in between. Germline CDR1 SGDLS, CDR2 YYNGEE. The CDR3 sequence is 17 residues long. The CDR3 DNA is TGTGCCAGCAGCGTAGGCCCGGTGATAAGCTCTGGAAACACCATATATTTT. Its translation: CASSVGPVISSGNTIYF. Together with reference TRBV9 and TRBJ1-3, the CDR3 gives the full variable domain: DSGVTQTPKHLITATGQRVTLRCSPRSGDLSVYWYQQSLDQGLQFLIQYYNGEERAKGNILERFSAQQFPDLHSELNLSSLELGDSALYFCASSVGPVISSGNTIYFGEGSWLTVV.

This clone was detected only once. J is TRBJ1-1 and V is TRBV6-1, with no clear D. Looked up from germline, CDR1 is MNHNS and CDR2 is SASEGT. V shed 2 bases and J shed 1 base, with 5 bases lying between them. CDR3 size: 13 residues. CDR3: CASSEPGNTEAFF. The CDR3 nucleotides are TGTGCCAGCAGTGAACCGGGGAACACTGAAGCTTTCTTT.

V gene TRBV10-3 combines with J gene TRBJ1-1, with a tentative D call TRBD1 (6 bases). The CDR3 consists of 15 residues. The ends were cut back, 6 bases at V and 1 base at J, with 15 bases in the middle. The germline V gene encodes CDR1 ENHRY and CDR2 SYGVKD. CDR3 loop: CAIRGALTENTEAFF. In DNA, the CDR3 is TGTGCCATCAGGGGGGCCTTGACAGAGAACACTGAAGCTTTCTTT.

This clone was observed once. The CDR3 nucleotides are TGTGCCAGCAGTTCCCCGGGACTAGCGGGATTTTTTGAGCAGTTCTTC. This codes for CASSSPGLAGFFEQFF. The gene calls are TRBV6-5 and TRBJ2-1; 13 bases map to TRBD2. V shed 4 bases, J shed 9 bases, and the junction held 9 bases outside the gene matches. CDR3 length: 16 amino acids. Germline CDR1 is MNHEY and CDR2 is SVGAGI.

The chain links TRBV30 to TRBJ2-1; 8 nucleotides match TRBD1. V trimming: 0 bases; J trimming: 9 bases; junction bases outside the gene matches: 7. The germline CDR1 and CDR2 sequences are GTSNPN and SVGIG (reference sequence). The CDR3 loop spans 14 amino acids. The CDR3 DNA reads TGTGCCTGGAGTGTACGGACAGGGAGAGTTGAGCAGTTCTTC. It translates to CAWSVRTGRVEQFF. Full variable domain (missing parts from reference TRBV30 and TRBJ2-1): SQTIHQWPATLVQPVGSPLSLECTVEGTSNPNLYWYRQAAGRGLQLLFYSVGIGQISSEVPQNLSASRPQDRQFILSSKKLLLSDSGFYLCAWSVRTGRVEQFFGPGTRLTVL.

The genes are TRBV29-1 and TRBJ1-2; D is unresolved. The CDR3 is made up of 14 amino acids. Trimming took 3 bases from V and 5 from J, leaving 16 bases between them. The germline CDR1 and CDR2 sequences are SQVTM and ANQGSEA. Written as DNA, the CDR3 is TGCAGCGTTGAGGTGGACCCCGTAGGGTATGGCTACACCTTC. Its translation is CSVEVDPVGYGYTF.

J is TRBJ1-5 and V is TRBV5-4; unclear D gene. The CDR3 spans 17 residues. Germline CDR1 reads SGHNT; CDR2 reads YYREEE (reference sequence). V was cut by 0 bases and J by 2 bases, with 15 bases left in between. The CDR3 region is CASSLGPQALGNQPQHF. CDR3 sequence (DNA): TGTGCCAGCAGCTTGGGTCCCCAGGCGCTCGGCAATCAGCCCCAGCATTTT. Supplemented by reference TRBV5-4 and TRBJ1-5, the full variable domain reads ETGVTQSPTHLIKTRGQQVTLRCSSQSGHNTVSWYQQALGQGPQFIFQYYREEENGRGNFPPRFSGLQFPNYSSELNVNALELDDSALYLCASSLGPQALGNQPQHFGDGTRLSIL.

The chain links TRBV13 to TRBJ1-2, with D maybe TRBD1 (5 bases). The V and J ends lost 1 base and 4 bases respectively, with 7 bases between them. Per germline, CDR1 PRHDT and CDR2 FYEKMQ (reference sequence). The CDR3 loop spans 13 amino acids. CDR3 in DNA: TGTGCCAGCAGCTTAGCAGGGACCTATGGCTACACCTTC. Its protein product is CASSLAGTYGYTF.

The rearrangement uses TRBV5-4 and TRBJ1-2; 8 bases are a match to TRBD1. CDR1 and CDR2 from the germline V gene are SGHNT and YYREEE (reference sequence). The ends lost 4 bases at V and 4 bases at J; junction bases unmatched: 3. The CDR3 has 13 residues. Written as DNA, the CDR3 is TGTGCCAGCAGCACGGGACAGGTCTATGGCTACACCTTC. This codes for CASSTGQVYGYTF.

Concerning this clone itself: One junction end disagrees with the germline gene, perhaps due to a read error. The V gene is TRBV7-7, the J gene TRBJ2-2, with D perhaps TRBD1 (5 bases). Germline CDR1 SSHAT, CDR2 FNYEAQ (reference sequence). This CDR3 is built from 16 residues. CDR3 DNA: TGTGCTAGCAGCTTAGAAATCGCAGGGATCACCGGGGAGCTGTTTTTT. Translated: CASSLEIAGITGELFF. Based on the CDR3 plus reference TRBV7-7 and TRBJ2-2, the full variable domain is GAGVSQSPRYKVTKRGQDVTLRCDPISSHATLYWYQQALGQGPEFLTYFNYEAQPDKSGLPSDRFSAERPEGSISTLTIQRTEQRDSAMYRCASSLEIAGITGELFFGEGSRLTVL.

The V gene is TRBV4-1, the J gene TRBJ1-2; D uncertain. Germline V CDR1 and CDR2: MGHRA, YSYEKL. The CDR3 has 15 amino acids. The ends were cut back, 0 bases at V and 3 bases at J, with 11 bases in the middle. The CDR3 loop reads CASSQESKGDYGYTF. The CDR3 DNA follows: TGCGCCAGCAGCCAAGAGTCTAAGGGAGACTATGGCTACACCTTC.

The chain recombines TRBV19 with TRBJ1-2; maybe TRBD1 (6 bases). Trimming left V 6 bases short and J 6 bases short, with 17 bases between. Germline CDR1 LNHDA, CDR2 SQIVND (reference sequence). The CDR3 has 14 amino acids. As DNA, the CDR3 is TGTGCCAGTAGCCAACCCCGAGGGGGAGATGGCTACACCTTC. The encoded protein is CASSQPRGGDGYTF.

This clone was observed a single time. The chain joins TRBV4-1 to TRBJ2-7, with D tentatively TRBD1 (6 bases). CDR1 and CDR2 (germline): MGHRA, YSYEKL. The ends were cut back, 4 bases at V and 2 bases at J, with 21 bases in the middle. CDR3 length: 17 residues. The CDR3 DNA reads TGCGCCAGCAGCCCTACTCCGGGGCAGGGGTTACCCTACGAGCAGTACTTC. It translates to CASSPTPGQGLPYEQYF.

The chain employs TRBV12-3 or TRBV12-4 and TRBJ1-5; perhaps TRBD1 as D (5 bases). Trimming stripped 5 bases from V and 3 bases from J, with 8 bases between. This CDR3 has 13 residues. The CDR3 DNA reads TGTGCCAGCAGTGGGGGTGTCAATCAGCCCCAGCATTTT. The encoded protein is CASSGGVNQPQHF.

V is TRBV6-2 or TRBV6-3 and J is TRBJ1-2; a weak D match, TRBD1 (6 bases). The length of the CDR3 is 11 residues. V lost 2 bases, J lost 8 bases, and 6 bases lay in between. Per the germline V gene, CDR1 is MNHEY and CDR2 is SVGEGT. The CDR3 region is CASSYDRGYTF. CDR3 DNA: TGTGCCAGCAGTTACGACAGGGGCTACACCTTC.